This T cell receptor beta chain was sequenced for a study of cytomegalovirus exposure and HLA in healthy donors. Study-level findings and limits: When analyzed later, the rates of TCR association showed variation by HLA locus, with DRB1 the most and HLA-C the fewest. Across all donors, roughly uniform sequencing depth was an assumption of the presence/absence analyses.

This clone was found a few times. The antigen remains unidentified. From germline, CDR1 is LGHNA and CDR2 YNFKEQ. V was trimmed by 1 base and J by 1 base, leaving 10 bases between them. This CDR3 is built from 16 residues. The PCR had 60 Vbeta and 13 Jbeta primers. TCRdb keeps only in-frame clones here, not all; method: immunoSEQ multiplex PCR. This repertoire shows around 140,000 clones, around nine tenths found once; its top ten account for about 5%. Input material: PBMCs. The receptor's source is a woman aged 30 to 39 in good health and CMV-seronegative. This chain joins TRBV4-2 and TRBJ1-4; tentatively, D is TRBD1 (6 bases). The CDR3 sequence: CASSQASRGTNEKLFF. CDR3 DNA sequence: TGTGCCAGCAGCCAAGCCTCCAGGGGAACTAATGAAAAACTGTTTTTT.